This TCR beta chain was captured in a study of blood T cell repertoires in COVID-19. Overall study: The samples span acute and convalescent COVID-19 from the United States, Italy and Spain.

In the source study's methods: Reference gene primer amplification gave nucleated cell count estimates. This table comes from immunoSEQ multiplex PCR, and its TCRdb copy is limited to in-frame clones, with some not included. The V and J calls and clone size are taken from that table; D and trimming were inferred from the DNA. The table has approximately 97,000 clones, 80% to 95% seen once. The length of the CDR3 is 12 residues. The V and J ends lost 5 bases and 5 bases respectively, with 8 bases between them. The germline CDR1 and CDR2 sequences are LNHDA and SQIVND (reference sequence). This TCR came from a woman aged 50 to 60 with COVID-19, enrolled during active disease. This rearrangement joins TRBV19 to TRBJ2-3; D is unresolved. Sequencing was done on a sample of peripheral blood. The CDR3 DNA reads as TGTGCCAGTAGTTCTGAGGTAGATACGCAGTATTTT. Translation gives CASSSEVDTQYF. The full variable domain, completed using reference TRBV19 and TRBJ2-3, is DGGITQSPKYLFRKEGQNVTLSCEQNLNHDAMYWYRQDPGQGLRLIYYSQIVNDFQKGDIAEGYSVSREKKESFPLTVTSAQKNPTAFYLCASSSEVDTQYFGPGTRLTVL.